This is a list of T cell receptor beta chains from one sample in a study of post-analysis software for immune sequencing data. TCRdb reprocessed the PCR reads with MiXCR, giving one entry per CDR3 protein. Here the sample spans about 820,000 distinct CDR3 sequences, 53% being singletons. The sequenced material came from blood. The receptors derive from a girl aged 5-17 years with multiple sclerosis. Both conserved end residues are part of each CDR3. Each record gives: V gene, clone size, D gene, J gene, CDR3 protein, CDR3 DNA. D genes are given only for firm matches. Clone size is stated in some rows and not others, as once, few, many or a class when expanded.

TRBV5-1	.	TRBD2	TRBJ2-5	CASSLGLAGIQTQYF	TGCGCCAGCAGCTTGGGACTAGCGGGGATACAGACCCAGTACTTC
TRBV12-3/TRBV12-4	.	TRBD1	TRBJ2-4	CASSLEDRVVKNIQYF	TGTGCCAGCAGTTTAGAGGACAGGGTGGTCAAAAACATTCAGTACTTC
TRBV29-1	few	.	TRBJ1-1	CSAEGTMNTEAFF	TGCAGCGCCGAAGGCACTATGAACACTGAAGCTTTCTTT
TRBV15	.	TRBD2	TRBJ2-5	CATSRYGLAVKETQYF	TGTGCCACCAGCAGGTACGGACTAGCGGTCAAAGAGACCCAGTACTTC
TRBV20-1	few	TRBD1	TRBJ2-7	CSAPEGAAYEQYF	TGCAGTGCCCCCGAGGGGGCGGCCTACGAGCAGTACTTC
TRBV5-1	.	TRBD2	TRBJ2-6	CASSDSPLAGGLGANVLTF	TGCGCCAGCAGCGACTCCCCACTAGCGGGAGGGCTTGGGGCCAACGTCCTGACTTTC
TRBV2	.	.	TRBJ2-1	CASAQVRNEQFF	TGTGCCAGCGCCCAGGTCCGAAATGAGCAGTTCTTC
TRBV5-6	few	.	TRBJ2-2	CASSLALPNTDLNTGELFF	TGTGCCAGCAGCTTGGCCCTACCCAACACCGACCTCAACACCGGGGAGCTGTTTTTT
TRBV5-5	few	.	TRBJ2-5	CASSSWWVRRDGETQYF	TGTGCCAGCAGCTCGTGGTGGGTTCGCAGGGATGGGGAGACCCAGTACTTC
TRBV20-1	.	TRBD2	TRBJ2-7	CSASPSGRFSYEQYF	TGCAGTGCGTCACCCAGCGGGAGGTTCTCCTACGAGCAGTACTTC
TRBV20-1	.	.	TRBJ1-1	CSVDNGGGGSTEAFF	TGCAGTGTCGATAACGGGGGTGGGGGGTCGACTGAAGCTTTCTTT
TRBV29-1	few	.	TRBJ2-4	CSVGAAVKNIQYF	TGCAGCGTTGGGGCGGCAGTCAAAAACATTCAGTACTTC
TRBV14	.	.	TRBJ1-4	CASSPIGATNEKLFF	TGTGCCAGCAGCCCGATCGGTGCGACTAATGAAAAACTGTTTTTT
TRBV5-5	.	.	TRBJ1-5	CASSLSQASAGQPQHF	TGTGCCAGCAGCTTGAGTCAAGCCTCGGCGGGACAGCCCCAGCATTTT
TRBV4-1	few	.	TRBJ1-5	CASSRYGDQPQHF	TGCGCCAGCAGCCGGTATGGGGATCAGCCCCAGCATTTT
TRBV6-1	.	TRBD2	TRBJ2-3	CASSPLAGESDTQYF	TGTGCCAGCAGTCCCCTAGCGGGAGAGTCAGATACGCAGTATTTT
TRBV5-1	.	TRBD1	TRBJ2-7	CASSLDGTGVRYEQYF	TGCGCCAGCAGCTTGGATGGGACAGGGGTTCGCTACGAGCAGTACTTC
TRBV20-1	.	.	TRBJ2-1	CSVEGLSSYNEQFF	TGCAGCGTAGAGGGACTGAGCTCCTACAATGAGCAGTTCTTC
TRBV5-1	few	.	TRBJ2-1	CASSFRAGEQFF	TGCGCCAGCAGCTTCCGGGCGGGTGAGCAGTTCTTC
TRBV5-1	.	.	TRBJ2-1	CASSLLQENWFF	TGCGCCAGCAGCCTGTTACAGGAGAATTGGTTCTTC
TRBV5-1	.	TRBD2	TRBJ2-3	CASSFGSGGAGDTQYF	TGCGCCAGCAGCTTCGGGAGCGGGGGGGCAGGAGATACGCAGTATTTT
TRBV29-1	.	.	TRBJ2-5	CSAMLGDQETQYF	TGCAGCGCCATGTTAGGGGACCAAGAGACCCAGTACTTC
TRBV20-1	.	.	TRBJ1-5	CSASGSRSQPQHF	TGCAGTGCGAGCGGTAGTAGGAGCCAGCCCCAGCATTTT
TRBV20-1	.	.	TRBJ2-1	CSAPRPTKSYNEQFF	TGCAGTGCTCCCCGACCGACCAAATCCTACAATGAGCAGTTCTTC